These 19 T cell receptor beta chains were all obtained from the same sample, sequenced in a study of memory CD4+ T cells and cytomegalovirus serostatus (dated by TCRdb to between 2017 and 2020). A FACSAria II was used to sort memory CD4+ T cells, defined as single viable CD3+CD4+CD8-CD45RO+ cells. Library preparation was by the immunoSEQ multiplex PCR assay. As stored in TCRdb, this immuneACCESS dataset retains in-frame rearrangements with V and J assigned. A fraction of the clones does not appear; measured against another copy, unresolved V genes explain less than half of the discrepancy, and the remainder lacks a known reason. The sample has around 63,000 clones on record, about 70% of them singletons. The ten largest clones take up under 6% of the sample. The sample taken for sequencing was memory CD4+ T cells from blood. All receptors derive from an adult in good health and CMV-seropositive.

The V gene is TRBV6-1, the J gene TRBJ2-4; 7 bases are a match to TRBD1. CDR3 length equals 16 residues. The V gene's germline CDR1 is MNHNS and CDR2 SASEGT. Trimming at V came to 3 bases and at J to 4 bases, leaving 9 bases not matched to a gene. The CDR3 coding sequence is TGTGCCAGCAGTGACCGACAGGGTGGCTGGAAAAACATTCAGTACTTC. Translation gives CASSDRQGGWKNIQYF.

The CDR3 sequence: CASSERSYGYTF. The DNA of the CDR3 is TGTGCCAGCAGTGAGAGAAGCTATGGCTACACCTTC. The chain couples TRBV2 to TRBJ1-2, with D uncertain. CDR3 size: 12 residues. The V gene's germline CDR1 is SNHLY and CDR2 FYNNEI. V was pared by 3 bases and J by 4 bases, with 6 bases between.

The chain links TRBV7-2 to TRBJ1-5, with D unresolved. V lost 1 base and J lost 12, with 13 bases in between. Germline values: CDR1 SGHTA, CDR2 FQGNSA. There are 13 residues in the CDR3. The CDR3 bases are TGTGCCAGCAGCTTAGTTTCGTCGAAGCTCCAGCATTTT. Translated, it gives CASSLVSSKLQHF.

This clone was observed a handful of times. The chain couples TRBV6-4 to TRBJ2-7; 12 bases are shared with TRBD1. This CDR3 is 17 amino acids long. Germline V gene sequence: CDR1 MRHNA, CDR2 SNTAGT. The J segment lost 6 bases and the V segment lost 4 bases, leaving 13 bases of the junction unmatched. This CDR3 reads CASSVGQGALRSAEQYF. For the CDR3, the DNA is TGTGCCAGCAGTGTGGGACAGGGGGCTCTCCGATCGGCCGAGCAGTACTTC.

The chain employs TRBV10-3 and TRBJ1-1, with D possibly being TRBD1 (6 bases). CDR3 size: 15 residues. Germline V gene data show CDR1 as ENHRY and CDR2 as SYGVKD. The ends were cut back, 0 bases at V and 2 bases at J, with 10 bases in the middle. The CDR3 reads CAISESTGPNTEAFF. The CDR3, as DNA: TGTGCCATCAGTGAGTCGACAGGCCCAAACACTGAAGCTTTCTTT.

CDR3 in amino acids: CASSSRTGDPYGYTF. CDR3 DNA: TGTGCCAGCAGTTCTAGGACAGGGGACCCCTATGGCTACACCTTC. The chain couples TRBV28 to TRBJ1-2, with 9 bases aligning to TRBD1. Germline-derived CDR1 and CDR2 are MDHEN and SYDVKM. The V gene end was trimmed by 4 bases and the J gene end by 4 bases; junction bases not matched to a gene: 7. This CDR3 has 15 amino acids.

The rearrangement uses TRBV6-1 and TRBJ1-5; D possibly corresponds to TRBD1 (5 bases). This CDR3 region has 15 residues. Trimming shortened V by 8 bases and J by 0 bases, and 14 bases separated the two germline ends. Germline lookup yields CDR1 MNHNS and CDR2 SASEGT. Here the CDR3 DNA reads TGTGCCAGCTCCCGAGCAGGGCATAGCAATCAGCCCCAGCATTTT. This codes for CASSRAGHSNQPQHF.

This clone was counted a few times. The DNA for the CDR3 is TGCAGTGTCACGACAGGGATTGAAGCTTTCTTT. Translating gives CSVTTGIEAFF. This chain links TRBV20-1 with TRBJ1-1; 7 positions match TRBD1. The CDR3 is 11 amino acids. Germline CDR1 reads DFQATT; CDR2 reads SNEGSKA (reference sequence). Trimming took 7 bases from V and 7 from J; bases not matched to a gene: 6.

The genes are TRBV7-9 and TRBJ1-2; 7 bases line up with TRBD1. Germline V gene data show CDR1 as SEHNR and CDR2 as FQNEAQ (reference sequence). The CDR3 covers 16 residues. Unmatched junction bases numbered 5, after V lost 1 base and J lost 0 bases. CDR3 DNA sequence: TGTGCCAGCAGCTTAGGGGGGACAGAGTCTAACTATGGCTACACCTTC. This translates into CASSLGGTESNYGYTF.

The CDR3 loop is CASRVLAGGGELFF. The CDR3 DNA follows: TGTGCCAGCAGAGTTCTGGCGGGAGGCGGGGAGCTGTTTTTT. This rearrangement joins TRBV6-4 to TRBJ2-2; TRBD2 agrees at 8 bases. Unmatched junction bases numbered 7, after V lost 6 bases and J lost 7 bases. This CDR3 is 14 amino acids long. Germline V CDR1 and CDR2: MRHNA, SNTAGT.

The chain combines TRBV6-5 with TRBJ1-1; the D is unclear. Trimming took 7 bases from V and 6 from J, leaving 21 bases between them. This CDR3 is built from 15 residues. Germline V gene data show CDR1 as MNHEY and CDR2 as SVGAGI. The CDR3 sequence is CASTKPAGGSAEAFF. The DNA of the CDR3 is TGTGCCAGCACTAAACCGGCGGGCGGGTCCGCTGAAGCTTTCTTT.

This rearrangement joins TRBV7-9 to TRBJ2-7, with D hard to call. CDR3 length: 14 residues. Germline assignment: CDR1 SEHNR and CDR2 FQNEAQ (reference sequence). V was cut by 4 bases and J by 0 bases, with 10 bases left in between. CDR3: CASSSQWISYEQYF. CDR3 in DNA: TGTGCCAGCAGCTCTCAGTGGATCTCCTACGAGCAGTACTTC.

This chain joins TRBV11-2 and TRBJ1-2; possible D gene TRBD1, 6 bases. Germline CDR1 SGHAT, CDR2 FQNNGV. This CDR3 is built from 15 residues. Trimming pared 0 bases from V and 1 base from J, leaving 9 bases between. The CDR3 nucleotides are TGTGCCAGCAGCTTAGACAGGGGAGGTAACTATGGCTACACCTTC. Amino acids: CASSLDRGGNYGYTF.

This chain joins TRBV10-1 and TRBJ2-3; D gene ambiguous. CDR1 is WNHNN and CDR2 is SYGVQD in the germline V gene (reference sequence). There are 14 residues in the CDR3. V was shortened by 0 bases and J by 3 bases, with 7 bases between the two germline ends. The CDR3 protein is CASSESSWTDTQYF. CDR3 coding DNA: TGCGCCAGCAGTGAGTCAAGCTGGACAGATACGCAGTATTTT.

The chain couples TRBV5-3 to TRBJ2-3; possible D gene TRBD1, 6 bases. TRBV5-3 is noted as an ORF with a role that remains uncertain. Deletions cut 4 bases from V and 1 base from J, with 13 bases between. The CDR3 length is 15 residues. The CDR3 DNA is TGTGCCAGAAGCGATGGACAGTATTGCACAGATACGCAGTATTTT. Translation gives CARSDGQYCTDTQYF.

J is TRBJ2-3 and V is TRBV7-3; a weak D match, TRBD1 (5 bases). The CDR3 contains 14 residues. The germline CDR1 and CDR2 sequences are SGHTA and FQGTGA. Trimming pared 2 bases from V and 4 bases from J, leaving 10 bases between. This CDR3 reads CASSLASQADTQYF. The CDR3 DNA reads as TGTGCCAGCAGCTTAGCGTCACAGGCAGATACGCAGTATTTT.

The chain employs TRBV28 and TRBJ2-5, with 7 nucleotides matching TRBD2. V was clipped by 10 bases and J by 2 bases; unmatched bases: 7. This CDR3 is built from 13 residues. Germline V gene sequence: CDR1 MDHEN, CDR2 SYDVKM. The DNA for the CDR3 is TGTGCCACCACCGGGACTAAACAAGAGACCCAGTACTTC. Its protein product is CATTGTKQETQYF.

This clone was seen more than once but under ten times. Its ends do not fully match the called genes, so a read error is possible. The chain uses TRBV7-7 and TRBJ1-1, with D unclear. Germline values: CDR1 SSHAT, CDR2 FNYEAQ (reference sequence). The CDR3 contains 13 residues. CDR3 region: CASSLSRNTEAFF. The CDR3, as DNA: TGTGCTAGCAGCTTAAGTAGGAACACTGAAGCTTTCTTT.

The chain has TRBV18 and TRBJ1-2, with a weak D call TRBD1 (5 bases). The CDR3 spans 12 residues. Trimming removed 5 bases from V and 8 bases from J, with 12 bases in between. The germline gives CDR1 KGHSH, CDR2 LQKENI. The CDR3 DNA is TGTGCCAGCTCATCGGGACTTAAAGGCTACACCTTC. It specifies CASSSGLKGYTF.